What follows describes a single TCR beta chain. The data belong to a study of blood T cell repertoires in COVID-19. Using immunoSEQ multiplex PCR, the repertoire was profiled, and TCRdb retains in-frame clones only, with some absent. The profile shows 300,000 to 350,000 clones, more than 70% of them singletons. This CDR3 contains 15 residues. The ends were cut back, 1 base at V and 3 bases at J, with 12 bases in the middle. From germline, CDR1 is SGDLS and CDR2 YYNGEE. The gene calls are TRBV9 and TRBJ2-3; possibly TRBD2 for D (7 bases). Sequencing used peripheral blood. This sequence was found in a woman in her 70s with COVID-19, enrolled during active disease. The CDR3 DNA follows: TGTGCCAGCAGCGTATACGGGGGGCTAACAGATACGCAGTATTTT. This sequence encodes CASSVYGGLTDTQYF. Filled out from reference TRBV9 and TRBJ2-3, the complete variable domain reads DSGVTQTPKHLITATGQRVTLRCSPRSGDLSVYWYQQSLDQGLQFLIQYYNGEERAKGNILERFSAQQFPDLHSELNLSSLELGDSALYFCASSVYGGLTDTQYFGPGTRLTVL.